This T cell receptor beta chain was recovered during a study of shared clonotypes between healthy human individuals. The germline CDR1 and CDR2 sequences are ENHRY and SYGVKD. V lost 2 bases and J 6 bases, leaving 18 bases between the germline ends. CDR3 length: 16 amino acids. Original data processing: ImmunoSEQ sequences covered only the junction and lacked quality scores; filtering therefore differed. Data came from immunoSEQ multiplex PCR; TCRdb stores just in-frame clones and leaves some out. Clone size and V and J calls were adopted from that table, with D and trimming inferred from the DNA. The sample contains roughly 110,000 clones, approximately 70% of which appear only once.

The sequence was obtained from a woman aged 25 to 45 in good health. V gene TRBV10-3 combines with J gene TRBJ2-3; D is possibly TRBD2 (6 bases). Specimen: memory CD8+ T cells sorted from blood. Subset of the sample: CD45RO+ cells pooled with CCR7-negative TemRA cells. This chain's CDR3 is CAISEVRAGLGDTQYF. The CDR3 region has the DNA TGTGCCATCAGTGAGGTCAGAGCGGGCTTGGGGGATACGCAGTATTTT.